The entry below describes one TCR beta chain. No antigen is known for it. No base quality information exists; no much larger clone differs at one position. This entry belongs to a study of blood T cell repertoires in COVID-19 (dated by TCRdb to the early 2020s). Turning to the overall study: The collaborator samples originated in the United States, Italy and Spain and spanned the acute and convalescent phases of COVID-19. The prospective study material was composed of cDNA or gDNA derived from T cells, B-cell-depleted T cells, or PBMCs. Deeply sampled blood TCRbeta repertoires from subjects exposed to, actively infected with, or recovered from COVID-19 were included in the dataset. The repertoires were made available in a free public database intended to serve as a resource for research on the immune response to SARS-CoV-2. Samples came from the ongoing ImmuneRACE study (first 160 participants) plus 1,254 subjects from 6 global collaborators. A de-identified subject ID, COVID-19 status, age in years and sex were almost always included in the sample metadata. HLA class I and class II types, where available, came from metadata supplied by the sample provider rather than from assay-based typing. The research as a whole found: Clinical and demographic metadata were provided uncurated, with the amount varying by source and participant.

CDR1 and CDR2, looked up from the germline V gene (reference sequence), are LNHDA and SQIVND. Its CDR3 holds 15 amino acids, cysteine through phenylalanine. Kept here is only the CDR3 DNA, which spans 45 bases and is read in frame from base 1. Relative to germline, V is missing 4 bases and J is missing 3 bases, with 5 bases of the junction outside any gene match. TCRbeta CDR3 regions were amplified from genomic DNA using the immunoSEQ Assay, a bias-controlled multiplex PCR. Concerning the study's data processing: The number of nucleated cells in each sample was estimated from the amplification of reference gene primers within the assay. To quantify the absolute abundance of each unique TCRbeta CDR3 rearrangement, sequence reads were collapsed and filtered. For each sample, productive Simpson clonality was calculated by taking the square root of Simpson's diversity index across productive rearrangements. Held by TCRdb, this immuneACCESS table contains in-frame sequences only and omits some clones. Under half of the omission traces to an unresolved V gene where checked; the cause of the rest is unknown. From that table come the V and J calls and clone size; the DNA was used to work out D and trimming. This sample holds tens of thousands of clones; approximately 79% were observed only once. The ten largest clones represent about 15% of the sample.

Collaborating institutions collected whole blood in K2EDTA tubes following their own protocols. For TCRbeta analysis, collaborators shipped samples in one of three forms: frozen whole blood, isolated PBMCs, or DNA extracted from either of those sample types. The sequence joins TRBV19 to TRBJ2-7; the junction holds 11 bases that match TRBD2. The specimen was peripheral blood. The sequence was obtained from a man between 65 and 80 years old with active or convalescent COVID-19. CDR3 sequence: CASSNRLAGNYEQYF. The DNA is TGTGCCAGTAGTAACAGACTAGCGGGGAACTACGAGCAGTACTTC. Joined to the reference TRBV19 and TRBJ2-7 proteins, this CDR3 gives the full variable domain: DGGITQSPKYLFRKEGQNVTLSCEQNLNHDAMYWYRQDPGQGLRLIYYSQIVNDFQKGDIAEGYSVSREKKESFPLTVTSAQKNPTAFYLCASSNRLAGNYEQYFGPGTRLTVT.